Listed below are T cell receptor beta chains from one sample, sequenced in a study of cytomegalovirus exposure and HLA in healthy donors. The assay was immunoSEQ multiplex PCR, and TCRdb's table has in-frame clones only and misses some. Altogether some 76,000 clones are present, roughly four fifths being singletons, with the ten largest covering about 12%. Sequenced sample: PBMCs. Source of these receptors: a male donor in good health and CMV-seropositive. Both conserved end residues are part of each CDR3. Each record gives: clone size, V gene, D gene, J gene, CDR3 protein, CDR3 DNA. A D gene is named only where the DNA matches it firmly. Clone sizes are given selectively: once, few, many, or a class where the clone is expanded.

>.|TRBV5-6|.|TRBJ2-5
CASSHRRNQETQYF
TGTGCCAGCAGTCACAGGAGAAACCAAGAGACCCAGTACTTC
>.|TRBV7-3|TRBD2|TRBJ2-7
CASSLNSGGSYEQYF
TGTGCCAGCAGCTTAAATTCGGGGGGGTCCTACGAGCAGTACTTC
>few|TRBV9|.|TRBJ2-2
CASSPTGTRTGELFF
TGTGCCAGCAGCCCTACCGGGACTCGGACCGGGGAGCTGTTTTTT
>.|TRBV5-1|TRBD2|TRBJ2-1
CASSRGTSGRESNEQFF
TGCGCCAGCAGCCGCGGGACTAGCGGGAGGGAAAGCAATGAGCAGTTCTTC
>few|TRBV6-5|TRBD1|TRBJ2-7
CASSRDRVAEQYF
TGTGCCAGCAGTAGAGACAGGGTCGCCGAGCAGTACTTC
>.|TRBV18|.|TRBJ1-5
CASSPGPNQPQHF
TGTGCCAGCTCACCAGGGCCCAATCAGCCCCAGCATTTT
>few|TRBV6-5|TRBD1|TRBJ1-4
CASQGQGYEKLFF
TGTGCCTCCCAGGGACAGGGATATGAAAAACTGTTTTTT
>.|TRBV23-1|.|TRBJ2-3
CASSPRGRSTDTQYF
TGCGCCAGCAGTCCCAGGGGACGTAGCACAGATACGCAGTATTTT
>.|TRBV7-9|TRBD2|TRBJ2-1
CSSSLVPGGKYNEQFF
TGTTCCAGCAGCTTAGTTCCGGGAGGGAAATACAATGAGCAGTTCTTC
>few|TRBV5-4|TRBD1|TRBJ2-7
CASSVGQGAYEQYF
TGTGCCAGCAGCGTCGGACAGGGGGCCTACGAGCAGTACTTC
>.|TRBV19|TRBD1|TRBJ2-2
CAIAGTGNTGELFF
TGTGCCATTGCCGGGACAGGGAACACCGGGGAGCTGTTTTTT
>.|TRBV19|.|TRBJ1-2
CASSTPGQEYGYTF
TGTGCCAGTAGTACCCCGGGACAAGAGTATGGCTACACCTTC
>.|TRBV6-5|TRBD2|TRBJ2-1
CASSQTSGAYNEQFF
TGTGCCAGCAGTCAGACTAGCGGGGCCTACAATGAGCAGTTCTTC
>.|TRBV5-1|TRBD2|TRBJ2-2
CASSTAIAGAGTGELFF
TGCGCCAGCAGCACTGCAATAGCGGGAGCCGGCACCGGGGAGCTGTTTTTT
>once|TRBV9|.|TRBJ2-7
CASSATTGMDEQYF
TGTGCCAGCAGCGCGACGACTGGTATGGACGAGCAGTACTTC
>.|TRBV7-9|TRBD1|TRBJ1-5
CASSRGDRDSNQPQHF
TGTGCCAGCAGCCGGGGAGACAGGGATAGCAATCAGCCCCAGCATTTT
>.|TRBV27|.|TRBJ2-5
CASSLLGGETQYF
TGTGCCAGCAGTTTATTAGGCGGGGAGACCCAGTACTTC
>once|TRBV5-1|.|TRBJ2-7
CASSTTGISYEQYF
TGCGCCAGCAGCACAACAGGTATCTCCTACGAGCAGTACTTC
>.|TRBV11-2|TRBD2|TRBJ2-1
CASSPSGATYNEQFF
TGTGCCAGCAGCCCAAGCGGGGCTACCTACAATGAGCAGTTCTTC
>once|TRBV7-6|.|TRBJ1-3
CASTLDTGGNTIYF
TGTGCCAGCACCCTAGATACCGGGGGAAACACCATATATTTT
>.|TRBV7-9|TRBD2|TRBJ2-7
CASSHPTSGDFEQYF
TGTGCCAGCAGCCACCCGACTAGCGGGGACTTCGAGCAGTACTTC
>.|TRBV19|.|TRBJ2-5
CASSIAIGTLETQYF
TGTGCCAGTAGTATAGCAATCGGGACTTTGGAGACCCAGTACTTC
>.|TRBV6-5|.|TRBJ2-7
CASNQGSGYEQYF
TGTGCCAGCAATCAGGGCTCGGGCTACGAGCAGTACTTC